This paragraph covers one TCR beta chain sequence. PCR employed 60 Vbeta and 13 Jbeta primers. Sequencing used immunoSEQ multiplex PCR; TCRdb keeps in-frame clones, though not all of them. Of some 98,000 clones in the sample, roughly 76% were seen once. This sample is part of a study of cytomegalovirus exposure and HLA in healthy donors. CDR3 length equals 18 residues. V lost 4 bases, J lost 2 bases, and 21 bases lay in between. Germline V gene data show CDR1 as LNHDA and CDR2 as SQIVND (reference sequence). The receptor's source is a man between 50 and 59 years old in good health and CMV-seronegative. The rearrangement links TRBV19 to TRBJ1-5, with no clear D. The sample taken for sequencing was PBMCs. CDR3: CASSRAGGEWRGNQPQHF. DNA for the CDR3: TGTGCCAGTAGTAGGGCGGGCGGGGAATGGAGGGGCAATCAGCCCCAGCATTTT.